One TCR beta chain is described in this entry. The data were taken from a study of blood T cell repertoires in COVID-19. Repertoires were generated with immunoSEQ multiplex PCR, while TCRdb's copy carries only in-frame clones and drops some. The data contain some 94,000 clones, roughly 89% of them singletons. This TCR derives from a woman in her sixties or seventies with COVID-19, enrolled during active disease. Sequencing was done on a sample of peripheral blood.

In DNA, the CDR3 is TGTGCCAGCAGAGGGGGTAGCACAGATACGCAGTATTTT. Amino acids: CASRGGSTDTQYF. This chain joins TRBV9 and TRBJ2-3, with D possibly being TRBD1 (6 bases). Trimming removed 5 bases from V and 0 bases from J, with 7 bases in between. The germline gives CDR1 SGDLS, CDR2 YYNGEE. The CDR3 consists of 13 residues.